The 31 T cell receptor beta chains below all came from one sample that was sequenced in a study of T cell responses to AZD1222 COVID-19 vaccine. Profiling relied on immunoSEQ multiplex PCR, and the TCRdb table lists in-frame clones only, not all of them. This table holds roughly 110,000 clones, 89% found once. This sample comprised peripheral blood, obtained on day 0 of AZD1222 vaccination. These receptors came from an adult in good health.

This chain joins TRBV4-2 and TRBJ1-4, with D perhaps matching TRBD1 (5 bases). CDR1 and CDR2 from the germline V gene are LGHNA and YNFKEQ. Trimming took 0 bases from V and 3 from J, leaving 11 bases between them. CDR3 length: 16 residues. The CDR3 here is CASSQEGRGSNEKLFF. For the CDR3, the DNA is TGTGCCAGCAGCCAAGAAGGAAGGGGATCTAATGAAAAACTGTTTTTT.

The rearrangement joins TRBV7-9 to TRBJ2-7; 8 bases fit TRBD2. This CDR3 region has 14 residues. The germline CDR1 and CDR2 sequences are SEHNR and FQNEAQ (reference sequence). J gave up 2 bases and V 5 bases, and 5 bases lay outside the gene matches. CDR3 coding DNA: TGTGCCAGCAGCAAAAGCGGGAGTACCTACGAGCAGTACTTC. Protein sequence: CASSKSGSTYEQYF.

V gene TRBV7-9 combines with J gene TRBJ2-5; D perhaps matches TRBD1 (6 bases). CDR1 and CDR2 (germline): SEHNR, FQNEAQ (reference sequence). The CDR3 is 15 residues long. V lost 4 bases and J 3 bases, leaving 15 bases between the germline ends. The CDR3 DNA reads TGTGCCAGCAGCTCGGACAGTGCTTACAAAGAGACCCAGTACTTC. Its protein product is CASSSDSAYKETQYF.

The V gene is TRBV7-2, the J gene TRBJ2-1, with 8 bases lining up with TRBD2. The CDR3 runs to 15 residues. V lost 8 bases and J lost 7; bases outside the gene matches: 13. The germline gives CDR1 SGHTA, CDR2 FQGNSA. In DNA, the CDR3 is TGTGCCAGCGTCACTCTGTCGGGAGGGCCAAATGAGCAGTTCTTC. Encoded protein: CASVTLSGGPNEQFF. The complete variable domain, with remaining parts taken from reference TRBV7-2 and TRBJ2-1, reads GAGVSQSPSNKVTEKGKDVELRCDPISGHTALYWYRQSLGQGLEFLIYFQGNSAPDKSGLPSDRFSAERTGGSVSTLTIQRTQQEDSAVYLCASVTLSGGPNEQFFGPGTRLTVL.

The chain carries TRBV30 and TRBJ1-1; TRBD1 aligns across 12 bases. V lost 5 bases and J lost 11; bases outside the gene matches: 9. Germline V gives CDR1 GTSNPN, CDR2 SVGIG (reference sequence). The CDR3 totals 13 residues. The CDR3 DNA reads TGTGCCTGGGGGCCGGGACAGGGGGCGAATGCTTTCTTT. Translation gives CAWGPGQGANAFF.

The gene calls are TRBV19 and TRBJ2-1; 7 bases align to TRBD2. V was pared by 9 bases and J by 5 bases, with 7 bases of the junction left unmatched. The CDR3 covers 13 residues. Germline assignment: CDR1 LNHDA and CDR2 SQIVND (reference sequence). Written as DNA, the CDR3 is TGTGCCAGCCTGCCTAGCGGAAACAATGAGCAGTTCTTC. Translated, it gives CASLPSGNNEQFF. Looking up the rest from reference TRBV19 and TRBJ2-1 gives the full variable domain: DGGITQSPKYLFRKEGQNVTLSCEQNLNHDAMYWYRQDPGQGLRLIYYSQIVNDFQKGDIAEGYSVSREKKESFPLTVTSAQKNPTAFYLCASLPSGNNEQFFGPGTRLTVL.

V usage is TRBV7-3 and J usage is TRBJ2-5; D possibly corresponds to TRBD2 (5 bases). CDR1 and CDR2 from the germline V gene are SGHTA and FQGTGA. The CDR3 consists of 16 residues. Trimming took off 2 bases at V and 2 bases at J, with 15 bases between the two ends. This chain's CDR3 is CASSLEGGAAQETQYF. CDR3 DNA: TGTGCCAGCAGCTTAGAAGGAGGAGCGGCTCAAGAGACCCAGTACTTC.

The V gene is TRBV28, the J gene TRBJ2-3, with TRBD2 matching over 10 bases. This CDR3 is built from 16 residues. Germline V lookup: CDR1 MDHEN, CDR2 SYDVKM. Trimming took 6 bases from V and 7 from J; bases not matched to a gene: 13. CDR3 residues: CASSSRGSGRANTQYF. The CDR3 coding sequence is TGTGCCAGCAGCTCTCGGGGGAGCGGGAGGGCGAATACGCAGTATTTT.

This chain links TRBV10-3 with TRBJ2-7; possibly TRBD1 or TRBD2 for D (5 bases each). V was trimmed by 0 bases and J by 2 bases, leaving 11 bases between them. In germline, CDR1 is ENHRY, CDR2 SYGVKD. CDR3 length equals 15 residues. CDR3 sequence (DNA): TGTGCCATCAGTGAGTCGGGGGTGGGGACCTACGAGCAGTACTTC. This gives the protein CAISESGVGTYEQYF.

This clone was counted only a few times. This may be a read error, as it is one base from a much larger clone. V is TRBV28 and J is TRBJ2-2, with 7 nucleotides matching TRBD2. The V gene end was trimmed by 6 bases and the J gene end by 5 bases; junction bases not matched to a gene: 3. Looked up from germline, CDR1 is MDHEN and CDR2 is SYDVKM. The CDR3 covers 13 residues. This CDR3 is CASSPGGTGELFF. In DNA, the CDR3 is TGTGCCAGCAGCCCCGGGGGGACCGGGGAGCTGTTTTTT.

Here the CDR3 DNA reads TGTGCCAGCAGTGAAGGATCGCCGATAGCTGGCTACACCTTC. Translating it yields CASSEGSPIAGYTF. The genes are TRBV2 and TRBJ1-2; the D is unclear. Germline CDR1 is SNHLY and CDR2 is FYNNEI. Trimming pared 1 base from V and 7 bases from J, leaving 13 bases between. The CDR3 spans 14 residues.

This chain links TRBV30 with TRBJ1-2, with D unclear. Germline V CDR1 and CDR2: GTSNPN, SVGIG (reference sequence). The CDR3 is 12 amino acids. Trimming removed 1 base at V and 4 bases at J, with 7 bases between. The CDR3 is CAWSGGTYGYTF. The CDR3 region has the DNA TGTGCCTGGAGTGGGGGTACCTATGGCTACACCTTC.

The chain joins TRBV30 to TRBJ1-5; TRBD1 is a possible D gene (5 bases). Germline assignment: CDR1 GTSNPN and CDR2 SVGIG (reference sequence). Trimming shortened V by 2 bases and J by 5 bases, and 10 bases separated the two germline ends. The CDR3 contains 13 residues. CDR3 DNA: TGTGCCTGGAGTAGAACAGGAGATCAGCCCCAGCATTTT. It encodes CAWSRTGDQPQHF.

The J gene is TRBJ1-4, the V gene TRBV4-2, with D possibly being TRBD1 (5 bases). Trimming removed 0 bases at V and 6 bases at J, with 14 bases between. Germline-derived CDR1 and CDR2 are LGHNA and YNFKEQ. The CDR3 totals 16 residues. The CDR3 spells CASSQEGTAKDEKLFF. The CDR3 DNA reads TGTGCCAGCAGCCAAGAAGGGACCGCCAAGGATGAAAAACTGTTTTTT.

The chain has TRBV18 and TRBJ2-6; D is unclear. This CDR3 comprises 17 residues. Looked up from germline, CDR1 is KGHSH and CDR2 is LQKENI. The V and J ends lost 2 bases and 0 bases respectively, with 11 bases between them. CDR3 nucleotides: TGTGCCAGCTCACCAGGTTTTGGTGACTCTGGGGCCAACGTCCTGACTTTC. It translates to CASSPGFGDSGANVLTF.

The chain links TRBV27 to TRBJ2-1; 12 bases map to TRBD2. Germline V gene lookup returns CDR1 MNHEY and CDR2 SMNVEV (reference sequence). Losses at the gene ends were 4 bases for V and 0 bases for J; bases not matched to a gene: 7. The CDR3 consists of 18 residues. CDR3 sequence reads: CASSSPGLAGNSYNEQFF. The CDR3 DNA reads TGTGCCAGCAGTTCCCCCGGACTAGCGGGGAACTCCTACAATGAGCAGTTCTTC.

The J gene is TRBJ2-7, the V gene TRBV28; TRBD1 aligns across 8 bases. The germline V gene has CDR1 MDHEN and CDR2 SYDVKM. This CDR3 comprises 18 residues. Trimming removed 5 bases from V and 0 bases from J; junction bases left unmatched: 15. Here the CDR3 DNA reads TGTGCCAGCAGTCCCCGGACAGGGAAGAGGCTGAGCTCCTACGAGCAGTACTTC. It translates to CASSPRTGKRLSSYEQYF.

The chain carries TRBV7-9 and TRBJ1-1; 8 bases are shared with TRBD1. CDR1 SEHNR and CDR2 FQNEAQ come from the germline V gene (reference sequence). V lost 8 bases to trimming and J lost 0 bases; unmatched junction nucleotides: 8. The CDR3 runs 15 residues. CDR3 DNA sequence: TGTGCCAGCTTAGGACAGGGCTCGATGAACACTGAAGCTTTCTTT. This encodes CASLGQGSMNTEAFF.

The rearrangement uses TRBV28 and TRBJ2-2, with 8 bases that match TRBD1. CDR3 length: 13 residues. Trimming at V came to 5 bases and at J to 8 bases, leaving 4 bases not matched to a gene. From germline, CDR1 is MDHEN and CDR2 SYDVKM. This CDR3 is CASSQTGVGELFF. The CDR3 DNA reads TGTGCCAGCAGTCAGACAGGGGTGGGGGAGCTGTTTTTT.

The J gene is TRBJ1-4, the V gene TRBV19, with D possibly TRBD1 on 6 matching bases. CDR1 and CDR2 from the germline V gene are LNHDA and SQIVND (reference sequence). The CDR3 runs to 15 residues. V was clipped by 7 bases and J by 2 bases, with 14 bases between them. The CDR3 sequence is CASISLGATNEKLFF. The CDR3 region has the DNA TGTGCCAGTATCTCCCTGGGGGCCACTAATGAAAAACTGTTTTTT.

The rearrangement uses TRBV3-1 (or the pseudogene TRBV3-2) and TRBJ2-2, with 10 bases fitting TRBD2. Germline CDR1 and CDR2: LGHDT and YNNKEL (reference sequence). This CDR3 has 16 amino acids. Trimming removed 6 bases from V and 5 bases from J; junction bases left unmatched: 9. In DNA, the CDR3 is TGTGCCAGCAGTCATCGGACTAGCGGAGGAACCGGGGAGCTGTTTTTT. Its protein product is CASSHRTSGGTGELFF.

V is TRBV6-7 and J is TRBJ1-6; maybe TRBD1 (6 bases). Being an ORF, TRBV6-7 has a function that is uncertain. The ends were cut back, 6 bases at V and 5 bases at J, with 17 bases in the middle. The CDR3 totals 16 residues. For the CDR3, the DNA is TGTGCCAGCAGCACGTGGGGGCGCGTTCATAATTCACCCCTCCACTTT. Its protein product is CASSTWGRVHNSPLHF.

The J gene is TRBJ1-5, the V gene TRBV12-5; D ambiguous. Germline V gene lookup returns CDR1 LGHNT and CDR2 FRNRAP. This CDR3 region has 17 residues. V was clipped by 1 base and J by 1 base, with 14 bases between them. The CDR3 reads CASGLGSGSISNQPQHF. CDR3 DNA: TGTGCTAGTGGTTTGGGATCGGGGTCTATAAGCAATCAGCCCCAGCATTTT.

The chain combines TRBV4-3 with TRBJ1-1; 9 bases align to TRBD1. The CDR3 is 17 residues long. Germline V CDR1 and CDR2: LGHNA, YSLEER. V lost 1 base and J lost 4; bases outside the gene matches: 10. This CDR3 is CASSQGWGDRVATEAFF. DNA for the CDR3: TGCGCCAGCAGCCAAGGGTGGGGGGACAGGGTAGCCACTGAAGCTTTCTTT.

This clone was seen only a few times. The chain carries TRBV6-1 and TRBJ2-1, with a tentative D call TRBD2 (5 bases). The CDR3 loop spans 16 amino acids. V was trimmed by 0 bases and J by 0 bases, leaving 9 bases between them. From germline, CDR1 is MNHNS and CDR2 SASEGT. Here the CDR3 DNA reads TGTGCCAGCAGTGAAGCGAGAGGGAGCTCCTACAATGAGCAGTTCTTC. This translates into CASSEARGSSYNEQFF.

This clone is a singleton in its sample. The chain couples TRBV7-9 to TRBJ2-3; the D gene is possibly TRBD1 (5 bases). Germline V gene lookup returns CDR1 SEHNR and CDR2 FQNEAQ (reference sequence). Trimming shortened V by 2 bases and J by 0 bases, and 6 bases separated the two germline ends. CDR3 length: 14 residues. In DNA, the CDR3 is TGTGCCAGCAGCTTACAGGGCAGCACAGATACGCAGTATTTT. Encoded protein: CASSLQGSTDTQYF.

This clone showed up just a few times. The rearrangement uses TRBV7-9 and TRBJ2-1; 12 nucleotides align to TRBD2. In germline, CDR1 is SEHNR, CDR2 FQNEAQ (reference sequence). CDR3 length: 17 residues. With 3 bases clipped from V and 9 bases from J, the junction kept 12 bases outside the gene matches. The CDR3 is CASSLPLAGGPKGEQFF. The CDR3 DNA sequence: TGTGCCAGCAGCTTGCCGCTAGCGGGAGGGCCCAAGGGTGAGCAGTTCTTC.

This chain uses TRBV5-1 with TRBJ2-5; TRBD2 matches at 7 bases. Trimming cost V 4 bases and J 2 bases; bases outside gene matches: 8. This CDR3 has 15 amino acids. From germline, CDR1 is SGHRS and CDR2 YFSETQ. Written as DNA, the CDR3 is TGCGCCAGCAGCCACTTTTATAGCGGGCAAGAGACCCAGTACTTC. This encodes CASSHFYSGQETQYF. The full variable domain, with the rest looked up from reference TRBV5-1 and TRBJ2-5, is KAGVTQTPRYLIKTRGQQVTLSCSPISGHRSVSWYQQTPGQGLQFLFEYFSETQRNKGNFPGRFSGRQFSNSRSEMNVSTLELGDSALYLCASSHFYSGQETQYFGPGTRLLVL.

The chain employs TRBV19 and TRBJ1-5; D unresolved. The CDR3 totals 12 residues. In germline, CDR1 is LNHDA, CDR2 SQIVND (reference sequence). Trimming removed 3 bases from V and 6 bases from J, with 6 bases in between. CDR3 in DNA: TGTGCCAGTAGTATTCTACGTCAGCCCCAGCATTTT. It is translated as CASSILRQPQHF.

The chain couples TRBV5-6 to TRBJ1-1; 9 bases agree with TRBD1. The CDR3 extends over 14 amino acids. V shed 7 bases and J 1 base; nucleotides not matched to a gene: 5. CDR1 is SGHDT, CDR2 YYEEEE, per germline. CDR3 in amino acids: CASHRGPGNTEAFF. As DNA, the CDR3 is TGTGCCAGCCACAGGGGGCCCGGGAACACTGAAGCTTTCTTT.

V is TRBV19 and J is TRBJ1-5, with D tentatively TRBD1 (6 bases). The CDR3 has 14 amino acids. From germline, CDR1 is LNHDA and CDR2 SQIVND (reference sequence). Trimming left V 8 bases short and J 1 base short, with 12 bases between. The CDR3 is CASAGTPSNQPQHF. CDR3 in DNA: TGTGCCAGTGCCGGGACACCAAGCAATCAGCCCCAGCATTTT.